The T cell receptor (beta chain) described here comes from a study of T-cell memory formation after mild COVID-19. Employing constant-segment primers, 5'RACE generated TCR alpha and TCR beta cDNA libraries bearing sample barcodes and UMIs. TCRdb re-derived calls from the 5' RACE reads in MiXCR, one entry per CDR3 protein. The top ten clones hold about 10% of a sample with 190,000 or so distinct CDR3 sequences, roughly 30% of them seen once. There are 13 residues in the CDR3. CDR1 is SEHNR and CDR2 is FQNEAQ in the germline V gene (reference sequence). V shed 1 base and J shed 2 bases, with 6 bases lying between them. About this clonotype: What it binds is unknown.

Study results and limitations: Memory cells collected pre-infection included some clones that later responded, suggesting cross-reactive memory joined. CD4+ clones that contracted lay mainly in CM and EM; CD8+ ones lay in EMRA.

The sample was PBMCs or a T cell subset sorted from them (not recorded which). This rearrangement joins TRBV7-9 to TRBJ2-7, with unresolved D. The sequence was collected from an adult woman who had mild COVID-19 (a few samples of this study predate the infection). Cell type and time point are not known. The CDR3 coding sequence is TGTGCCAGCAGCTTAGTGGGGACCTACGAGCAGTACTTC. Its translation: CASSLVGTYEQYF.